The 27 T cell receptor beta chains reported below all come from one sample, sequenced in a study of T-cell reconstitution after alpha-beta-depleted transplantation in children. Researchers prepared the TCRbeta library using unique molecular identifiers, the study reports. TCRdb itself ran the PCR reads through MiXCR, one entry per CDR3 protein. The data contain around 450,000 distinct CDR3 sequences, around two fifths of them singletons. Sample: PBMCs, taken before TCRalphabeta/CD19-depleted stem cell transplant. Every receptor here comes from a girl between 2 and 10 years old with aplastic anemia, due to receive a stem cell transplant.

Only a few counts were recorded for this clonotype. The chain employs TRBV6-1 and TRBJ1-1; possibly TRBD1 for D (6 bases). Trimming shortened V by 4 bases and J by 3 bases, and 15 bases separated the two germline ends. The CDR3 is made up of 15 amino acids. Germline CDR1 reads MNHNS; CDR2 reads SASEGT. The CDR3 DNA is TGTGCCAGCAGTGCCCACAGGGCAGGAGACACTGAAGCTTTCTTT. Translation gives CASSAHRAGDTEAFF.

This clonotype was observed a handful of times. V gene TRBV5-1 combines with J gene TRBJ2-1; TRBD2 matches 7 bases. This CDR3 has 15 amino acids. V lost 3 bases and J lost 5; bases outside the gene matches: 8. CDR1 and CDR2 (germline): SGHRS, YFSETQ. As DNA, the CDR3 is TGCGCCAGCAGCTCTTTAGCGGGCCCTAACAATGAGCAGTTCTTC. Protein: CASSSLAGPNNEQFF.

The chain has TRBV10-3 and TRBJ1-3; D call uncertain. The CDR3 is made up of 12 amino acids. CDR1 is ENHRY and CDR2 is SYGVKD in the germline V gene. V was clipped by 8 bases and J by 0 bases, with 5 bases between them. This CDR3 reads CAIENSGNTIYF. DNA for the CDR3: TGTGCCATCGAGAACTCTGGAAACACCATATATTTT.

Here the CDR3 reads CGSEDLNTEAFF. As DNA, the CDR3 is TGCGGGTCTGAAGATTTGAACACTGAAGCTTTCTTT. This chain connects TRBV20-1 to TRBJ1-1; the D is unclear. Germline V gene data show CDR1 as DFQATT and CDR2 as SNEGSKA (reference sequence). CDR3 length: 12 amino acids.

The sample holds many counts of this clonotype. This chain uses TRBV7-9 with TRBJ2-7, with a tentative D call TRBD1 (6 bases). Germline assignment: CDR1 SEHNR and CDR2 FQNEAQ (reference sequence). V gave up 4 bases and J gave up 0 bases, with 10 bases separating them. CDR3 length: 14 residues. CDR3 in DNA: TGTGCCAGCAGCTCGGACAGAATCTCCTACGAGCAGTACTTC. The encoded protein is CASSSDRISYEQYF. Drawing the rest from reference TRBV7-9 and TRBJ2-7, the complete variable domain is DTGVSQNPRHKITKRGQNVTFRCDPISEHNRLYWYRQTLGQGPEFLTYFQNEAQLEKSRLLSDRFSAERPKGSFSTLEIQRTEQGDSAMYLCASSSDRISYEQYFGPGTRLTVT.

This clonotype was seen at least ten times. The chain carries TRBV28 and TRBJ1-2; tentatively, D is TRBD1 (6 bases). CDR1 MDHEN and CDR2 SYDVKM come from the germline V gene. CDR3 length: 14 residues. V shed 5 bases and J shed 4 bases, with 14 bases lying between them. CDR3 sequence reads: CASSPPDRFYGYTF. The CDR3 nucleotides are TGTGCCAGCAGTCCCCCGGACAGATTCTATGGCTACACCTTC.

CDR3 nucleotide sequence: TGTGCCAGCAGCTTAGGGGAGGAGGCAGGGCCCTACAATGAGCAGTTCTTC. Its protein is CASSLGEEAGPYNEQFF. J is TRBJ2-1 and V is TRBV11-2; perhaps TRBD2 as D (6 bases). Germline V lookup: CDR1 SGHAT, CDR2 FQNNGV. This CDR3 is 17 amino acids long. V lost 1 base and J lost 2, with 15 bases in between.

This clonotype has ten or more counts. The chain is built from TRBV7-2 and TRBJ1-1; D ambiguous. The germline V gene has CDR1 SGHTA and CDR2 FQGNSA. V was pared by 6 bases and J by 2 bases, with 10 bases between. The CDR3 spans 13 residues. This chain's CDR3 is CASSVEANTEAFF. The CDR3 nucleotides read TGTGCCAGCAGTGTGGAGGCCAACACTGAAGCTTTCTTT.

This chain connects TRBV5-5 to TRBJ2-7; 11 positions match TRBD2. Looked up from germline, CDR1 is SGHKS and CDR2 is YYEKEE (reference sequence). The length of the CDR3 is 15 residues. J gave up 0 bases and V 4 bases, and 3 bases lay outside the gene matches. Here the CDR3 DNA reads TGTGCCAGCAGCACGGGACTAGCGGTCTCCTACGAGCAGTACTTC. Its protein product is CASSTGLAVSYEQYF.

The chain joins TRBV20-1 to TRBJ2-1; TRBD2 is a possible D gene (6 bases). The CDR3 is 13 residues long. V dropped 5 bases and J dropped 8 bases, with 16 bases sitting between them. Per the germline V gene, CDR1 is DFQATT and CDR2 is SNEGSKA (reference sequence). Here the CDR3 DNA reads TGCAGTGCTGTCCGGGAGACGGCCTATGAGCAGTTCTTC. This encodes CSAVRETAYEQFF.

CDR3 nucleotides: TGCGCCAGCAGCTTGGGCGGGACAGGGGTCCACGAGCAGTACTTC. Protein: CASSLGGTGVHEQYF. V is TRBV5-1 and J is TRBJ2-7; 10 nucleotides align to TRBD1. Trimming removed 0 bases from V and 5 bases from J; junction bases left unmatched: 5. The CDR3 totals 15 residues. Germline V gives CDR1 SGHRS, CDR2 YFSETQ.

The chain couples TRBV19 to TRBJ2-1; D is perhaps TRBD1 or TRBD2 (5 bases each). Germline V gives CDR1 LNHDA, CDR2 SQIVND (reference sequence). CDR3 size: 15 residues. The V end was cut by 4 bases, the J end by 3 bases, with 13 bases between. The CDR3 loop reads CASSRGDEFYNEQFF. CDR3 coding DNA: TGTGCCAGTAGTAGAGGGGATGAATTCTACAATGAGCAGTTCTTC.

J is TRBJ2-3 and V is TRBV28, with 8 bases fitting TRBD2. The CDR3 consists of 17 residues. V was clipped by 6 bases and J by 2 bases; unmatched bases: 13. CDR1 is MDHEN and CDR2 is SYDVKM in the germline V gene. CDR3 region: CASSRPFGGRSTDTQYF. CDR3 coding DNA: TGTGCCAGCAGCCGACCTTTCGGCGGGAGGTCCACAGATACGCAGTATTTT.

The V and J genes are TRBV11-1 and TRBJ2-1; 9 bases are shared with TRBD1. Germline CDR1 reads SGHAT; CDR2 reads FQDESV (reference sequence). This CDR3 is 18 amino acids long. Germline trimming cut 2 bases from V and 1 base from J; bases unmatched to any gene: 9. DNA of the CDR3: TGTGCCAGCAGCTTACCGGCTTGGGACAGGGCATCCTACAATGAGCAGTTCTTC. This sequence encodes CASSLPAWDRASYNEQFF.

Written as DNA, the CDR3 is TGCAGTGCTAGAACGGGACTTACTTACAATGAGCAGTTCTTC. Its protein is CSARTGLTYNEQFF. The chain carries TRBV20-1 and TRBJ2-1; possible D gene TRBD2, 6 bases. V lost 2 bases to trimming and J lost 4 bases, with 12 bases between them. The germline V gene encodes CDR1 DFQATT and CDR2 SNEGSKA (reference sequence). CDR3 length: 14 amino acids.

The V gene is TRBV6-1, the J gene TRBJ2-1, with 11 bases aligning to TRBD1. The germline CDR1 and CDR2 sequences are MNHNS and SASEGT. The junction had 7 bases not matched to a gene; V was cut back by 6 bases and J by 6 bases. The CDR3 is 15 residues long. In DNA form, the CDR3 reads TGTGCCAGCAGCCAGGACAGGGGGCGAGGCAATGAGCAGTTCTTC. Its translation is CASSQDRGRGNEQFF.

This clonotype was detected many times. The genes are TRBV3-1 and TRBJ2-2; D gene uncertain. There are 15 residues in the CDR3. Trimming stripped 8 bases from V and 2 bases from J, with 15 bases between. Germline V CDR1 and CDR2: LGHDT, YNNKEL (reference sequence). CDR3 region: CASGRPFLNTGELFF. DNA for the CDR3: TGTGCCAGCGGTAGGCCGTTTTTAAACACCGGGGAGCTGTTTTTT. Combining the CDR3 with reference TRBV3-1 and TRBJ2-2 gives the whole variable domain DTAVSQTPKYLVTQMGNDKSIKCEQNLGHDTMYWYKQDSKKFLKIMFSYNNKELIINETVPNRFSPKSPDKAHLNLHINSLELGDSAVYFCASGRPFLNTGELFFGEGSRLTVL.

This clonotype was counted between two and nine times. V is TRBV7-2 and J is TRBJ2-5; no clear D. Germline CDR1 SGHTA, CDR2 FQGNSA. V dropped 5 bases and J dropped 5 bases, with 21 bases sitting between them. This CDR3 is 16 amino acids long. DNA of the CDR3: TGTGCCAGCAGCGTATCCGGCCATGGGCCGTGGGAGACCCAGTACTTC. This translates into CASSVSGHGPWETQYF.

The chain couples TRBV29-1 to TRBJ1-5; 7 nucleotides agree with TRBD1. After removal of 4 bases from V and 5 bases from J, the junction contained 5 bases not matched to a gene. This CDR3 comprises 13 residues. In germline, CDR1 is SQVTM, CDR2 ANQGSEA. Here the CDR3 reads CSVGQGGDQPQHF. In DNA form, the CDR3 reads TGCAGCGTTGGGCAGGGGGGAGATCAGCCCCAGCATTTT.

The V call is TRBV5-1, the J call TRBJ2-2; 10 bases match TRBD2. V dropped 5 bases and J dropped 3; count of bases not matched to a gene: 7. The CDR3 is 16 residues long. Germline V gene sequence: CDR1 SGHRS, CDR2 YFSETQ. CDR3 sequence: CASRSTSGAYTGELFF. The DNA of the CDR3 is TGCGCCAGCAGGTCCACTAGCGGGGCGTACACCGGGGAGCTGTTTTTT.

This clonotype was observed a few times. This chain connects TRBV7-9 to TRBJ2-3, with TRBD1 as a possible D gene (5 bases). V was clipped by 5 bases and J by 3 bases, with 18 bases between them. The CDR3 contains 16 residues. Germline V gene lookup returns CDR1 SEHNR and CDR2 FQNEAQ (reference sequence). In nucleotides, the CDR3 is TGTGCCAGCAGCCCTAGGGGTGGGAAGAGAACAGATACGCAGTATTTT. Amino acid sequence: CASSPRGGKRTDTQYF.

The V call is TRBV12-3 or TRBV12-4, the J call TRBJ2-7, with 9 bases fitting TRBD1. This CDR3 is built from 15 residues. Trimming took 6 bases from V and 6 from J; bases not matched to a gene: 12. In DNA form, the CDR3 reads TGTGCCAGCAGGACCGGGACAGGGACGGGCGGCGAGCAGTACTTC. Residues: CASRTGTGTGGEQYF.

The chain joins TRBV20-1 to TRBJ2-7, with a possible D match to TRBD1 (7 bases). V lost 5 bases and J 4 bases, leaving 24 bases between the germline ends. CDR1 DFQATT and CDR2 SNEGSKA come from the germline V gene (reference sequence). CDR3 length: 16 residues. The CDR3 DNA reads TGCAGTGCTCCCATGACTACCGCAGGGGGGTTTTACGAGCAGTACTTC. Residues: CSAPMTTAGGFYEQYF.

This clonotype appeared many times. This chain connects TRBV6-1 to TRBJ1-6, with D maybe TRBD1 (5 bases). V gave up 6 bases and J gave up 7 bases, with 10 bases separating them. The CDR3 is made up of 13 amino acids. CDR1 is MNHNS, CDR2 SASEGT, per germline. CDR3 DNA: TGTGCCAGCAGGACAGTCATAAATTCACCCCTCCACTTT. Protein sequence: CASRTVINSPLHF.

For the CDR3, the DNA is TGTGCCTGGAGTGGTGCGGGGTCCTACGAGCAGTACTTC. Translation gives CAWSGAGSYEQYF. The chain joins TRBV30 to TRBJ2-7; possibly TRBD2 for D (6 bases). Germline CDR1 is GTSNPN and CDR2 is SVGIG (reference sequence). V lost 1 base, J lost 1 base, and 8 bases lay in between. The CDR3 is made up of 13 amino acids. The entire variable domain, with the rest obtained from reference TRBV30 and TRBJ2-7, is as follows: SQTIHQWPATLVQPVGSPLSLECTVEGTSNPNLYWYRQAAGRGLQLLFYSVGIGQISSEVPQNLSASRPQDRQFILSSKKLLLSDSGFYLCAWSGAGSYEQYFGPGTRLTVT.

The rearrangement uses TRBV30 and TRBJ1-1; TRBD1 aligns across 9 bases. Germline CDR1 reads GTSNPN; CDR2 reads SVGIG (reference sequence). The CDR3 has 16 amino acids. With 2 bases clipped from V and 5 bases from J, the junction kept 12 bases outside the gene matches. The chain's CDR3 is CAWSQNPGQGKTEAFF. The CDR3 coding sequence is TGTGCCTGGAGTCAGAATCCGGGACAGGGTAAGACTGAAGCTTTCTTT.

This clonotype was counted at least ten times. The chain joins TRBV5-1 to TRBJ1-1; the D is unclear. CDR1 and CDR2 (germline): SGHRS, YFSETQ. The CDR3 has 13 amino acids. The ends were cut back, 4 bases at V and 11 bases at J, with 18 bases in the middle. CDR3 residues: CASSPTTTSWAFF. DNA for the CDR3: TGCGCCAGCAGCCCTACGACGACCTCGTGGGCTTTCTTT. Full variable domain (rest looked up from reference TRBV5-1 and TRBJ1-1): KAGVTQTPRYLIKTRGQQVTLSCSPISGHRSVSWYQQTPGQGLQFLFEYFSETQRNKGNFPGRFSGRQFSNSRSEMNVSTLELGDSALYLCASSPTTTSWAFFGQGTRLTVV.